One sample yielded the 17 T cell receptor beta chains listed below, sequenced in a study of cytomegalovirus exposure and HLA in healthy donors (dated by TCRdb to about 2017). Library preparation employed the immunoSEQ multiplex PCR assay. For the multiplex PCR, a mixture combining 60 forward primers for TCR Vbeta segments and 13 reverse primers for TCR Jbeta segments was used. TCRdb stores this immuneACCESS table with in-frame sequences only. Part of the clones is absent; in the studies checked, under half of the shortfall reflects unresolved V genes, and no reason is known for the rest. This sample has approximately 190,000 clones in its table, and 81% of those were observed once. The ten top clones hold approximately 3.8% of the sample. The material sequenced was PBMCs. The receptor set was obtained from a man between 45 and 60 years old in good health and CMV-seronegative.

The rearrangement joins TRBV6-5 to TRBJ2-7; possible D gene TRBD2, 6 bases. Germline V gives CDR1 MNHEY, CDR2 SVGAGI. Trimming cost V 2 bases and J 4 bases, with 9 bases left between them. The CDR3 consists of 13 residues. The CDR3 loop is CASSYDGGYEQYF. In DNA, the CDR3 is TGTGCCAGCAGTTACGACGGGGGATACGAGCAGTACTTC.

To note about this clone: Other DNA sequences in the sample encode the same CDR3. The chain uses TRBV2 and TRBJ2-5; D is possibly TRBD1 (6 bases). This CDR3 comprises 17 residues. The V end lost 3 bases, the J end lost 5 bases, and 22 bases lay between the germline ends. CDR1 and CDR2 (germline): SNHLY, FYNNEI. This CDR3 reads CASSDLWESGVVETQYF. The CDR3 nucleotides read TGTGCCAGCAGTGATCTCTGGGAGTCAGGGGTTGTGGAGACCCAGTACTTC.

The chain links TRBV19 to TRBJ1-2, with 9 nucleotides matching TRBD1. CDR1 is LNHDA, CDR2 SQIVND, per germline (reference sequence). V gave up 5 bases and J gave up 5 bases; unmatched junction bases: 6. The CDR3 totals 14 residues. The CDR3 region has the DNA TGTGCCAGTAGTGCACAGGGGGCGGGATATGGCTACACCTTC. As protein: CASSAQGAGYGYTF. Full variable domain (rest looked up from reference TRBV19 and TRBJ1-2): DGGITQSPKYLFRKEGQNVTLSCEQNLNHDAMYWYRQDPGQGLRLIYYSQIVNDFQKGDIAEGYSVSREKKESFPLTVTSAQKNPTAFYLCASSAQGAGYGYTFGSGTRLTVV.

The CDR3 loop reads CASSFQGPGSYEQYF. Here the CDR3 DNA reads TGTGCCAGCAGCTTTCAGGGGCCGGGCTCCTACGAGCAGTACTTC. V usage is TRBV7-2 and J usage is TRBJ2-7, with a tentative D call TRBD1 (6 bases). The CDR3 has 15 residues. The V gene lost 3 bases and the J gene lost 0 bases, with 12 bases spanning the gap. Germline V gives CDR1 SGHTA, CDR2 FQGNSA.

This chain links TRBV7-9 with TRBJ1-2; D unclear. Germline V lookup: CDR1 SEHNR, CDR2 FQNEAQ (reference sequence). V lost 4 bases to trimming and J lost 5 bases, with 14 bases between them. The CDR3 is 14 residues long. The CDR3 here is CASSSPIRFYGYTF. CDR3 DNA sequence: TGTGCCAGCAGCTCTCCTATCCGATTTTATGGCTACACCTTC.

The V and J genes are TRBV7-2 and TRBJ1-5; 8 nucleotides align to TRBD1. V gave up 5 bases and J gave up 2 bases; unmatched junction bases: 5. Germline-derived CDR1 and CDR2 are SGHTA and FQGNSA. This CDR3 is 15 amino acids long. The CDR3 nucleotides are TGTGCCAGCAGCCGGACAGGGAGGGGCAATCAGCCCCAGCATTTT. This gives the protein CASSRTGRGNQPQHF.

This clone was recorded a few times. Sequence at one end of the junction differs from germline and may be a read error. The chain employs TRBV7-9 and TRBJ1-2; D gene ambiguous. CDR3 size: 14 residues. Germline assignment: CDR1 SEHNR and CDR2 FQNEAQ (reference sequence). The DNA of the CDR3 is TGTTCCAGCAGCCGCCCGAGTGGGCACTATGGCTACACCTTC. Residues: CSSSRPSGHYGYTF.

On this clone itself: The junction shows a germline mismatch at one end, possibly a read error. The genes are TRBV7-9 and TRBJ1-6, with D possibly being TRBD1 (6 bases). In germline, CDR1 is SEHNR, CDR2 FQNEAQ (reference sequence). The CDR3 has 15 residues. The CDR3, as DNA: TGTTCCAGCAGCTCCCTGGGGACACCGAATTCACCCCTCCACTTT. Its translation is CSSSSLGTPNSPLHF.

The chain joins TRBV27 to TRBJ1-2; D unclear. Germline values: CDR1 MNHEY, CDR2 SMNVEV (reference sequence). This CDR3 region has 13 residues. Trimming stripped 7 bases from V and 4 bases from J, with 13 bases between. CDR3 sequence: CASIPQFAYGYTF. CDR3 nucleotides: TGTGCCAGCATCCCCCAGTTCGCCTATGGCTACACCTTC.

This clone turned up a few times. The chain is built from TRBV4-3 and TRBJ1-4; D unclear. This CDR3 contains 16 residues. V shed 5 bases and J shed 5 bases, with 18 bases lying between them. The V gene's germline CDR1 is LGHNA and CDR2 YSLEER. The CDR3 DNA follows: TGCGCCAGCAGCTTCCAAGTGAGGGCAGAGAATGAAAAACTGTTTTTT. Amino acid sequence: CASSFQVRAENEKLFF.

This chain links TRBV7-9 with TRBJ1-1; D call uncertain. Trimming took off 1 base at V and 4 bases at J, with 7 bases between the two ends. This CDR3 region has 13 residues. Germline V CDR1 and CDR2: SEHNR, FQNEAQ (reference sequence). CDR3 in DNA: TGTGCCAGCAGCTTAGGGGCGGGCACTGAAGCTTTCTTT. Translating it yields CASSLGAGTEAFF.

The chain is built from TRBV30 and TRBJ1-1; weak D call: TRBD1 (5 bases). The germline V and J ends were trimmed by 3 bases and 2 bases, with 19 bases remaining between them. CDR3 length: 16 amino acids. Looked up from germline, CDR1 is GTSNPN and CDR2 is SVGIG (reference sequence). The CDR3 DNA sequence: TGTGCCTGGAGCCCCCCGCGGGGGAACGATAACACTGAAGCTTTCTTT. Amino acids: CAWSPPRGNDNTEAFF.

This clone was recorded once. This sequence joins TRBV15 and TRBJ2-5; 9 positions agree with TRBD2. V dropped 4 bases and J dropped 5; count of bases not matched to a gene: 5. The CDR3 runs to 14 residues. CDR1 is LNHNV, CDR2 YYDKDF, per germline (reference sequence). The CDR3, as DNA: TGTGCCACCAGCAACGGACTAGCGCCGGAGACCCAGTACTTC. It yields the protein CATSNGLAPETQYF.

The chain joins TRBV2 to TRBJ2-7; D perhaps matches TRBD2 (7 bases). Germline V gene data show CDR1 as SNHLY and CDR2 as FYNNEI. The CDR3 is made up of 14 amino acids. Between the trimmed V and J ends, which lost 2 bases and 2 bases, there was a span of 10 bases. CDR3 nucleotide sequence: TGTGCCAGCAGTGAACGGGGGGCTACCTACGAGCAGTACTTC. Protein product: CASSERGATYEQYF.

The chain is built from TRBV7-9 and TRBJ1-3; maybe TRBD1 (5 bases). This CDR3 has 14 amino acids. The V and J ends lost 5 bases and 0 bases respectively, with 8 bases between them. From germline, CDR1 is SEHNR and CDR2 FQNEAQ (reference sequence). The CDR3 region has the DNA TGTGCCAGCAGCCTGCAGGGCTCTGGAAACACCATATATTTT. Amino acid sequence: CASSLQGSGNTIYF. Complete variable domain (other parts from reference TRBV7-9 and TRBJ1-3): DTGVSQNPRHKITKRGQNVTFRCDPISEHNRLYWYRQTLGQGPEFLTYFQNEAQLEKSRLLSDRFSAERPKGSFSTLEIQRTEQGDSAMYLCASSLQGSGNTIYFGEGSWLTVV.

The chain uses TRBV18 and TRBJ2-7; TRBD1 matches 7 bases. Trimming removed 5 bases from V and 2 bases from J; junction bases left unmatched: 15. CDR1 and CDR2 (germline): KGHSH, LQKENI. CDR3 length: 17 residues. CDR3 bases: TGTGCCAGCTCAGGCCGCTTAACAGGGGCCTTAACCTACGAGCAGTACTTC. This encodes CASSGRLTGALTYEQYF. Combining the CDR3 with reference TRBV18 and TRBJ2-7 gives the whole variable domain NAGVMQNPRHLVRRRGQEARLRCSPMKGHSHVYWYRQLPEEGLKFMVYLQKENIIDESGMPKERFSAEFPKEGPSILRIQQVVRGDSAAYFCASSGRLTGALTYEQYFGPGTRLTVT.

The V and J genes are TRBV10-3 and TRBJ1-6; 7 positions match TRBD1. V gave up 8 bases and J gave up 4 bases; unmatched junction bases: 2. The CDR3 totals 13 residues. CDR1 and CDR2 from the germline V gene are ENHRY and SYGVKD. The CDR3 is CAIAQGYNSPLHF. For the CDR3, the DNA is TGTGCCATCGCACAGGGGTATAATTCACCCCTCCACTTT.